This T cell receptor beta chain was sequenced for a study of T cells after yellow fever vaccination. With respect to this clonotype: Its specificity is not known.

TCRdb called the 5' RACE reads again in MiXCR, with one record for every CDR3 protein. The table shows under 550,000 distinct CDR3 sequences, with 21% occurring only once. Broader study findings: CD4 and CD8 compartments shared a small share of clonotypes. Most clones from primary vaccination were detected again post-booster (roughly 95% CD4, about 88% CD8). One caveat is that FACS-sorted repertoires could contain abundant clonotypes contaminating from the bulk population.

The sequence derives from a man younger than 30 who received the YFV17D yellow fever vaccine. Sample: PBMCs, taken roughly 23 days after the first yellow fever vaccination.

The CDR3 reads CASRNRDEKLFF. CDR3 sequence (DNA): TGTGCCAGCAGAAACAGGGATGAAAAACTGTTTTTT. This chain connects TRBV28 to TRBJ1-4; perhaps TRBD1 as D (6 bases). From germline, CDR1 is MDHEN and CDR2 SYDVKM. V shed 6 bases and J shed 6 bases, with 8 bases lying between them. This CDR3 is built from 12 residues.